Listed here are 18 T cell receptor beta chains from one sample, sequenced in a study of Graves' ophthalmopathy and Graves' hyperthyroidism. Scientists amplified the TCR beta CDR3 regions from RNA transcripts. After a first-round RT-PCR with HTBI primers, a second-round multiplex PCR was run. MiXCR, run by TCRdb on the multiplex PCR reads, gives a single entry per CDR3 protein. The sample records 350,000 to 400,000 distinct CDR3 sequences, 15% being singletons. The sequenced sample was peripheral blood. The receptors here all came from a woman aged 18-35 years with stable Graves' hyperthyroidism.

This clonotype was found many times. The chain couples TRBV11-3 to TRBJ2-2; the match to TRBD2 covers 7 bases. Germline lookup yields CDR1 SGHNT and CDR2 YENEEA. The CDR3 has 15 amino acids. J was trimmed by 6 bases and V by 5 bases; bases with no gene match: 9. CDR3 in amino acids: CASSPSWGGSGELFF. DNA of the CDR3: TGTGCCAGCAGCCCCAGTTGGGGGGGTTCCGGGGAGCTGTTTTTT.

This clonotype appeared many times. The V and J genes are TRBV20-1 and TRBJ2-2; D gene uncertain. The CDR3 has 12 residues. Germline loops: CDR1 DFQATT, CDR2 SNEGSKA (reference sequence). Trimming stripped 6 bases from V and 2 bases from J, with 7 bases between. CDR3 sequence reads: CSAPQNTGELFF. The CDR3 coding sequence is TGCAGTGCCCCTCAAAACACCGGGGAGCTGTTTTTT.

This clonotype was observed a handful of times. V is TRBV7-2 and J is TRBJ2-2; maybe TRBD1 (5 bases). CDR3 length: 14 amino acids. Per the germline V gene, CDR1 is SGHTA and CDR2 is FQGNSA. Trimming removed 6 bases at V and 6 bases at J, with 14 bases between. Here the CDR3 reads CASSLTVFAGELFF. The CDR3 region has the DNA TGTGCCAGCAGTTTGACAGTTTTCGCCGGGGAGCTGTTTTTT.

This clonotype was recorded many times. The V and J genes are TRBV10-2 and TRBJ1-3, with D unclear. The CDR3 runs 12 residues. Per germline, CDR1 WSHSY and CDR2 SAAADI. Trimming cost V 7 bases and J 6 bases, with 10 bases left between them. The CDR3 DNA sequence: TGCGCCAGCAAAGCCAAGCCAAACACCATATATTTT. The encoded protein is CASKAKPNTIYF.

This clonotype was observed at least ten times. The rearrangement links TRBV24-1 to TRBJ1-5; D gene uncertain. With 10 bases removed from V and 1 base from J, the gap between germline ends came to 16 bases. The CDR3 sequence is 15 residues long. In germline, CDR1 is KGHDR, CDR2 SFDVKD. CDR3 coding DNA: TGTGCCACGGCCCCAGCGGGCAGAAGCAATCAGCCCCAGCATTTT. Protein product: CATAPAGRSNQPQHF.

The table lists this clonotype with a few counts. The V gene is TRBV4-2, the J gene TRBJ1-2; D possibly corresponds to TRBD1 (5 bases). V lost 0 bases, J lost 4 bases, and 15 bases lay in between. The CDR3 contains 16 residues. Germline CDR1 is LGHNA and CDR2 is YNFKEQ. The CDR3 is CASSQDPGTGFYGYTF. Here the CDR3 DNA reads TGTGCCAGCAGCCAAGATCCGGGGACCGGTTTCTATGGCTACACCTTC.

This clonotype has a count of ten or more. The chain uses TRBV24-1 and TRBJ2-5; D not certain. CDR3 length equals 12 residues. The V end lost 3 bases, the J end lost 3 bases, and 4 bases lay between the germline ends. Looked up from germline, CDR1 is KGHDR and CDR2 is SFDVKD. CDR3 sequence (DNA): TGTGCCACCAGTGATGAAGAAGAGACCCAGTACTTC. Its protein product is CATSDEEETQYF.

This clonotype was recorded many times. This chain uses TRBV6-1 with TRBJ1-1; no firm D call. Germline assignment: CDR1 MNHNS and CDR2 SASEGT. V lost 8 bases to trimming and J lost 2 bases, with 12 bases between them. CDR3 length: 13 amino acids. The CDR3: CASGRRINTEAFF. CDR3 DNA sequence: TGTGCCAGCGGGAGGCGGATTAACACTGAAGCTTTCTTT.

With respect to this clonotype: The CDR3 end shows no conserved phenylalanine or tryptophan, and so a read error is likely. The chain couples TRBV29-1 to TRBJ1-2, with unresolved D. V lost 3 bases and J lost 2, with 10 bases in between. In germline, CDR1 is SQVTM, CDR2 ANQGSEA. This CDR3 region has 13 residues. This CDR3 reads CSVEGTVNYGYTV. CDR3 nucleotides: TGCAGCGTTGAGGGCACAGTAAACTATGGCTACACCGTC.

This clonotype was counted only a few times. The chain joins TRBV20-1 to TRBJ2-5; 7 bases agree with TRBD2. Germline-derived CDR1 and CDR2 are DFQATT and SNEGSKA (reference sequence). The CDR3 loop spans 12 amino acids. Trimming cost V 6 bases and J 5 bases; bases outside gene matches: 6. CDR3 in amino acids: CSASGEGETQYF. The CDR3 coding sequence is TGCAGTGCGAGCGGGGAGGGGGAGACCCAGTACTTC.

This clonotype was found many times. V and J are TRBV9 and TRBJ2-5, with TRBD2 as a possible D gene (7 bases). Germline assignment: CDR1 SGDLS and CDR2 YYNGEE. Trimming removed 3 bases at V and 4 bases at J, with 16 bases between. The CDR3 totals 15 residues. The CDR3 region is CASSERRGGAETQYF. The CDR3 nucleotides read TGTGCCAGCAGCGAGAGGAGAGGGGGGGCAGAGACCCAGTACTTC.

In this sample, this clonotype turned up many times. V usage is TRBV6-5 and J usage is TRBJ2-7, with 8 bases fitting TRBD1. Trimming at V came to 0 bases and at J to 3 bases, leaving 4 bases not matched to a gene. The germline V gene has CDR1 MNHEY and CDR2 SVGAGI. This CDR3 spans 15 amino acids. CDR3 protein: CASSYSAGQGYEQYF. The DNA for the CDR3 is TGTGCCAGCAGTTACTCTGCCGGACAGGGCTACGAGCAGTACTTC.

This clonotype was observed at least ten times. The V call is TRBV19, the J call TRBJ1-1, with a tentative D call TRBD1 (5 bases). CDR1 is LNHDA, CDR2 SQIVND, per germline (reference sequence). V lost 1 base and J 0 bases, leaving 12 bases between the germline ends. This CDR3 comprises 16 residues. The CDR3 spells CASSIGGGFMNTEAFF. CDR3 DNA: TGTGCCAGTAGTATAGGGGGGGGATTCATGAACACTGAAGCTTTCTTT.

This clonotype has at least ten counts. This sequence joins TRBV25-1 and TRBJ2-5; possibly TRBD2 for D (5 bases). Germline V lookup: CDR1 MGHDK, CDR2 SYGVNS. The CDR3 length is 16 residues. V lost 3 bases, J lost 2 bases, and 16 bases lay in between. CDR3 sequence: CASSDMEEHFQETQYF. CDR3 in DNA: TGTGCCAGCAGTGATATGGAGGAACATTTTCAAGAGACCCAGTACTTC.

The CDR3 DNA reads as TGTGCCAGCACCTCCGGGAGGGACGAGCAGTACTTC. It specifies CASTSGRDEQYF. The V gene is TRBV12-3 or TRBV12-4, the J gene TRBJ2-7; 8 bases map to TRBD2. CDR3 length: 12 amino acids. J gave up 5 bases and V 7 bases, and 4 bases lay outside the gene matches.

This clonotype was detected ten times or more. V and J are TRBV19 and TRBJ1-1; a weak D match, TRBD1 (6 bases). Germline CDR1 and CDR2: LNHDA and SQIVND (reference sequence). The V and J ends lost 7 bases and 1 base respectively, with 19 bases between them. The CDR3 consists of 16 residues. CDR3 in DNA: TGTGCCAGTATCCCACGGGAGGGACACCGGAACACTGAAGCTTTCTTT. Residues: CASIPREGHRNTEAFF.

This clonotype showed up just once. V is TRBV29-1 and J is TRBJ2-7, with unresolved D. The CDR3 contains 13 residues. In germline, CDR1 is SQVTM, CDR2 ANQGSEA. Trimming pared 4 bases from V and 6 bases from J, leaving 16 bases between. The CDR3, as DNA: TGCAGCGTTGCCGGGTCACATTGGGCCGAGCAGTACTTC. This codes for CSVAGSHWAEQYF.

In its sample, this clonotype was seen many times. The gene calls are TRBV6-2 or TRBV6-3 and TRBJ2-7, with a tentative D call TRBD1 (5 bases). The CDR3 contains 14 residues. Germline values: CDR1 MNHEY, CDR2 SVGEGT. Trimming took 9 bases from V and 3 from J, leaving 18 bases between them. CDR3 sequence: CASNTYRPDYEQYF. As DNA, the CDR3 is TGTGCCAGTAATACCTACAGGCCAGACTACGAGCAGTACTTC.